This paragraph covers one T cell receptor beta chain sequence. Antigen specificity is unknown. The CDR3 sequence is 15 residues long. Germline assignment: CDR1 SGHVS and CDR2 FNYEAQ. V lost 2 bases to trimming and J lost 4 bases, with 11 bases between them. These data belong to a study of cytomegalovirus exposure and HLA in healthy donors. Notes on the study in general: Sequencing likely caused a cluster of highly shared sequence variants. The presence/absence work took it that sequencing depth was about the same across donors. Previous analysis showed most TCR beta V segments were productive about 87% or about 30% of the time.

The PCR contained 60 Vbeta and 13 Jbeta primers. Clones were read by immunoSEQ multiplex PCR, and TCRdb kept only the in-frame ones, dropping some. The sample includes under 200,000 clones, about 85% of them seen just once. The receptor was derived from a man aged 25-45 years in good health and CMV-seropositive. Sequencing was done on a sample of PBMCs. The chain is built from TRBV7-6 and TRBJ1-4; D gene uncertain. CDR3 in amino acids: CASSLIDIRNEKLFF. CDR3 sequence (DNA): TGTGCCAGCAGCTTAATAGACATCCGTAATGAAAAACTGTTTTTT.